Included here is one T cell receptor beta chain sequence, with context. This record comes from a study of blood T cell repertoires in COVID-19. For the study at large: Samples of COVID-19 (acute and convalescent) were obtained from the United States, Italy and Spain. PBMCs, B-cell-depleted T cells, or T cells were the source of the cDNA or gDNA that made up the material.

The CDR3 extends over 14 amino acids. With 0 bases clipped from V and 10 bases from J, the junction kept 5 bases outside the gene matches. Germline V gives CDR1 LGHNA, CDR2 YNFKEQ. In the source study's methods: Amplification of reference gene primers provided the estimated nucleated cell counts. The repertoire was sequenced with immunoSEQ multiplex PCR; TCRdb's copy has only in-frame clones and lacks some. The V and J calls and the clone size are those of that table, but D and trimming were determined from the DNA. The sample has around 100,000 clones, approximately 84% seen once; the top ten hold over 2%.

The TCR comes from a human donor in a cohort sampled during active COVID-19. The chain links TRBV4-2 to TRBJ2-1; 8 nucleotides match TRBD1. The specimen sequenced was peripheral blood. The chain's CDR3 is CASSQDSGGWEQFF. The DNA of the CDR3 is TGTGCCAGCAGCCAAGACTCAGGGGGCTGGGAGCAGTTCTTC.